Only a few counts were recorded for the clone carrying this T cell receptor beta chain. As yet, its antigen is unknown. The data were taken from a study of blood T cells in healthy people across ages. Points from the study as a whole: Changes in expanded clonotypes were possibly confounded, as the CMV status of donors was unknown. With age, beta diversity per million T cells declined roughly linearly, significantly by 40.

Looked up from germline, CDR1 is DFQATT and CDR2 is SNEGSKA (reference sequence). The CDR3 runs to 14 residues. V lost 6 bases, J lost 1 base, and 15 bases lay in between. PBMCs, at least 6 million per sample, were isolated. A second PCR of roughly 7 to 11 cycles used a sample-barcoded 5' primer and a J-beta primer mix. Every cDNA was tagged by a template-switch adaptor with 12 random nucleotides. A single record per CDR3 protein comes from TCRdb applying MiXCR to the 5' RACE reads. This table holds 550,000 to 650,000 distinct CDR3 sequences, approximately 30% found once. Material for sequencing was blood. V is TRBV20-1 and J is TRBJ1-1; the D is unclear. This receptor was taken from a woman at least 80 years old in good health. This chain's CDR3 is CSAQKEGENTEAFF. DNA of the CDR3: TGCAGTGCCCAGAAGGAGGGTGAGAACACTGAAGCTTTCTTT.